This T cell receptor (beta chain) was found in a study of cytomegalovirus exposure and HLA in healthy donors. Repertoires were generated with immunoSEQ multiplex PCR, while TCRdb's copy carries only in-frame clones and drops some. The table shows some 260,000 clones, with about 92% occurring only once. Notes on the study in general: The tendency of first-cohort TCR clusters to co-occur in the 90 to 150 validation repertoires emerged from a later analysis. Among the CMV-associated chains, a few were confirmed in vitro as specific for CMV antigens.

This clone was recorded a few times. Its antigen is not identified. V shed 2 bases and J shed 0 bases, with 5 bases lying between them. Germline CDR1 and CDR2: MNHNY and SVGAGI (reference sequence). This CDR3 has 13 amino acids. The donors were in the approximately 120-subject validation cohort; that cohort was separate from the roughly 660-subject first cohort. The receptor's source is a woman aged 25-40 years in good health and CMV-seronegative. What was sequenced was PBMCs. The chain links TRBV6-6 to TRBJ2-7; D is unresolved. CDR3 loop: CASSYAVSYEQYF. For the CDR3, the DNA is TGTGCCAGCAGTTACGCCGTCTCCTACGAGCAGTACTTC.